This T cell receptor (beta chain) was recovered during a study of T cell repertoires in cytomegalovirus infection. The wider study: CMV infection and matching HLA type were both indicated by public TCR beta signatures.

From germline, CDR1 is SGDLS and CDR2 YYNGEE. Between the trimmed V and J ends, which lost 4 bases and 3 bases, there was a span of 10 bases. This CDR3 comprises 13 residues. The study, taken as a whole, reports: Within the response measured ex vivo, HLA-C-restricted CMV-specific TCR beta clonotypes were dominant. Of the TCR beta families, the public ones yielded a cumulative frequency that identified carriers of CMV plus the relevant HLA.

On this clonotype itself: Its specificity is unknown.

TCRdb re-analysed the reads in MiXCR, keeping a single row per CDR3 protein. The profile shows more than 500,000 distinct CDR3 sequences, more than 15% of them singletons. The specimen sequenced was CD8+ T cells from PBMCs. The receptor's source is a human donor in good health (CMV status not recorded). Some clones in this sample may be carry-over from other donors' samples. This sequence joins TRBV9 and TRBJ1-2; a possible D gene is TRBD1 (5 bases). The CDR3 spells CASSPRQHYGYTF. CDR3 in DNA: TGTGCCAGCAGCCCCCGACAGCACTATGGCTACACCTTC.